The clone carrying this T cell receptor (beta chain) was seen at least ten times. As yet, its antigen is unknown. This clone may be a read error of a much larger clone one base away. This specimen belongs to a study of glioma-infiltrating T cells. Using RNA template, CDR3s of TCR alpha and beta were amplified with iRepertoire arm-PCR. Tissue mRNA or PBMC total RNA, roughly 85-450 ng, went into one-step reverse transcription and amplification. TCRdb analysed the multiplex PCR reads with MiXCR anew, one entry per CDR3 protein. Seen here are some 120,000 distinct CDR3 sequences, roughly 25% observed once, and the top ten hold around 15%. General study findings and limits: Very few CDR3 sequences were shared between tissue and blood. Gliomas, especially low-grade, showed above-expected tissue-blood divergence; non-neoplastic patients showed below.

The source material was glioma tissue, nonneoplastic brain tissue, or PBMCs (not recorded which). This receptor was taken from a human donor with low-grade glioma or glioblastoma, undergoing nonglioma brain surgery, or in good health (not recorded which).

The CDR3 is CASSPYSGANVLTF. The CDR3 DNA reads TGTGCCAGCAGTCCATACTCTGGGGCCAACGTCCTGACTTTC. The chain employs TRBV28 and TRBJ2-6; D remains unclear. The CDR3 is made up of 14 amino acids. Trimming stripped 5 bases from V and 0 bases from J, with 5 bases between. Germline assignment: CDR1 MDHEN and CDR2 SYDVKM.